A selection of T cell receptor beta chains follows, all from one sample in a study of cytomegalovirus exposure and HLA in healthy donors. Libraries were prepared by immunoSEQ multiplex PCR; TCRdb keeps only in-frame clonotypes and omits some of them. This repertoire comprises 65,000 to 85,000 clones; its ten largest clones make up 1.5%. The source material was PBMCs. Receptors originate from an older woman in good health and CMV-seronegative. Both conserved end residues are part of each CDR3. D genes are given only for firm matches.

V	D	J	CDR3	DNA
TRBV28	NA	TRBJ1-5	CASRRHGSNQPQHF	TGTGCCAGCAGGCGACATGGCTCGAATCAGCCCCAGCATTTT
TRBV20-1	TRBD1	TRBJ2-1	CSVTDRAEQFF	TGCAGTGTTACGGACAGGGCAGAGCAGTTCTTC
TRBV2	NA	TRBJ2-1	CASRQVEQFF	TGTGCCAGCCGACAGGTTGAGCAGTTCTTC
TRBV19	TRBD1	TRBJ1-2	CAVGTGAANYGYTF	TGTGCCGTGGGGACAGGCGCAGCCAACTATGGCTACACCTTC
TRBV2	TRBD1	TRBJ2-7	CASTPGTASYEQYF	TGTGCCAGCACTCCCGGGACAGCTTCCTACGAGCAGTACTTC
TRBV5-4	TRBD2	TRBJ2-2	CASSWRASGGPGELFF	TGTGCCAGCAGCTGGAGGGCTAGCGGGGGGCCCGGGGAGCTGTTTTTT
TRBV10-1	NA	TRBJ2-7	CASIRTSYEQYF	TGCGCCAGCATTCGGACTTCCTACGAGCAGTACTTC
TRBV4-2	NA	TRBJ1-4	CASRPSEDSGNEKLFF	TGTGCCAGCAGGCCCAGCGAGGACAGCGGTAATGAAAAACTGTTTTTT
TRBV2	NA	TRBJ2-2	CASAPNTNTGELFF	TGTGCCAGTGCCCCCAACACGAACACCGGGGAGCTGTTTTTT
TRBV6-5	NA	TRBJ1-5	CASSYDSSDQPQHF	TGTGCCAGCAGCTATGACAGCAGCGATCAGCCCCAGCATTTT
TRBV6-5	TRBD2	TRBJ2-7	CASSRLAGGYEQYF	TGTGCCAGCAGTCGACTAGCGGGAGGCTACGAGCAGTACTTC
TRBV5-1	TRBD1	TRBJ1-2	CASSGGQWTDGYTF	TGCGCCAGCAGCGGGGGACAGTGGACCGATGGCTACACCTTC
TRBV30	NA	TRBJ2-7	CASQPPGLPYEQYF	TGTGCCTCCCAGCCACCGGGACTGCCCTACGAGCAGTACTTC
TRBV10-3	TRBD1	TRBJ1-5	CAIRGGQGAHESQPQHF	TGTGCCATCAGGGGGGGACAGGGGGCGCACGAAAGTCAGCCCCAGCATTTT
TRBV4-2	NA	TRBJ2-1	CASSREIVAGPYNEQFF	TGTGCCAGCAGCCGAGAGATTGTGGCGGGACCCTACAATGAGCAGTTCTTC
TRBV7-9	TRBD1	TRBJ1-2	CASSSSIGRDSSYGYTF	TGTGCCAGCAGCTCCTCCATAGGGCGGGACAGCTCCTATGGCTACACCTTC
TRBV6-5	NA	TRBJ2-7	CASHRTLNSYEQYF	TGTGCCAGCCATCGGACACTGAATTCCTACGAGCAGTACTTC
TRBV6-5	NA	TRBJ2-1	CASSYSNQRVNEQFF	TGTGCCAGCAGTTACTCGAACCAGCGGGTAAATGAGCAGTTCTTC
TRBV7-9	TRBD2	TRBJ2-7	CASSLVLAGVSEQYF	TGTGCCAGCAGCTTAGTGTTAGCGGGAGTCTCCGAGCAGTACTTC
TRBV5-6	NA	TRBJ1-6	CASNTGSDSPLHF	TGTGCCAGCAACACAGGGAGCGATTCACCCCTCCACTTT
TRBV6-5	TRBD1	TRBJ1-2	CASSYLTGGNGYTF	TGTGCCAGCAGTTATCTCACAGGGGGAAATGGCTACACCTTC
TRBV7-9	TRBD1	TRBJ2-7	CASSLASDRGYEQYF	TGTGCCAGCAGCTTAGCGAGTGACAGGGGCTACGAGCAGTACTTC
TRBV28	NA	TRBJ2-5	CASSLRETETQYF	TGTGCCAGCAGTTTAAGGGAGACGGAGACCCAGTACTTC
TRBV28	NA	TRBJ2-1	CASTLGGRVVNEQFF	TGTGCCAGCACCTTAGGGGGGAGGGTTGTAAATGAGCAGTTCTTC
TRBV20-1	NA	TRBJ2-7	CSARDSYEQYF	TGCAGTGCTAGAGACAGTTACGAGCAGTACTTC
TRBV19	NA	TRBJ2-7	CAAGSSYEQYF	TGTGCGGCTGGGAGCTCCTACGAGCAGTACTTC
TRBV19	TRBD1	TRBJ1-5	CASSMAGGWGNQPQHF	TGTGCCAGTAGTATGGCAGGGGGCTGGGGCAATCAGCCCCAGCATTTT
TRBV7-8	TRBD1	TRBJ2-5	CASSLALGTGGETQYF	TGTGCCAGCAGCTTAGCGCTAGGGACAGGTGGGGAGACCCAGTACTTC
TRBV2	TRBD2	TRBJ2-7	CASSEVPGGYEQYF	TGTGCCAGCAGTGAAGTACCGGGGGGCTACGAGCAGTACTTC
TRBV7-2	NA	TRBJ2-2	CASSSSGLGGTGELFF	TGTGCCAGCAGCTCGTCAGGACTAGGGGGCACCGGGGAGCTGTTTTTT